A selection of T cell receptor beta chains follows, all from one sample in a study of cytomegalovirus exposure and HLA in healthy donors. Some clones are missing from TCRdb's copy, which holds only in-frame ones; the method was immunoSEQ multiplex PCR. Of 65,000 to 70,000 clones in the sample, about 70% were seen once. Sequencing was done on a sample of PBMCs. Every receptor here comes from a woman aged 25 to 39 in good health and CMV-seronegative. The CDR3 runs from the conserved cysteine through the conserved F or W. The order of the fields is J gene, V gene, D gene, clone size, CDR3 DNA, CDR3 protein. A D gene is named only where the DNA matches it firmly. Clone size is stated in some rows and not others, as once, few, many or a class when expanded.

TRBJ1-5,TRBV30,TRBD1,NA,TGTGCCTGGAGTGCTACCGGGACAGGGGGCGATCAGCCCCAGCATTTT,CAWSATGTGGDQPQHF
TRBJ2-7,TRBV5-1,TRBD1,NA,TGCGCCAGCAGCTTGGAGGGGACAGGCAGTCTGCTTACCTACGAGCAGTACTTC,CASSLEGTGSLLTYEQYF
TRBJ1-1,TRBV18,NA,NA,TGTGCCAGCTCACTATTTGACACTGAAGCTTTCTTT,CASSLFDTEAFF
TRBJ2-7,TRBV6-1,TRBD1,NA,TGTGCCAGCAGTGAACGAGTAACAGGGGTGGACTTC,CASSERVTGVDF
TRBJ1-2,TRBV6-5,TRBD1,NA,TGTGCCAGCAGTTCTGCCGGGACAGGGGGTGGAGGCTACACCTTC,CASSSAGTGGGGYTF
TRBJ2-3,TRBV2,TRBD1,NA,TGTGCCAGCAGACCCAGACAGGGGAGCACAGATACGCAGTATTTT,CASRPRQGSTDTQYF
TRBJ1-1,TRBV19,NA,NA,TGTGCCAGTAGTCCTTACTCCAGGGGAATGCGGACTGAAGCTTTCTTT,CASSPYSRGMRTEAFF
TRBJ1-6,TRBV5-1,TRBD1,few,TGCGCCAGCAGCTACGCAGCAGAGGACAGGGAGAATTCACCCCTCCACTTT,CASSYAAEDRENSPLHF
TRBJ2-7,TRBV6-1,TRBD1,once,TGTGCCAGCATCCAGGACAGGATCGACTACGAGCAGTACTTC,CASIQDRIDYEQYF
TRBJ2-3,TRBV28,TRBD1,NA,TGTGCCAGCAGTTCACAGGGGGTGCTCACAGATACGCAGTATTTT,CASSSQGVLTDTQYF
TRBJ2-3,TRBV14,NA,NA,TGTGCCAGCAGCCCTCGACAGATTTACACAGATACGCAGTATTTT,CASSPRQIYTDTQYF
TRBJ1-5,TRBV6-4,NA,NA,TGTGCCAGCAGTGACAGATACTATAGCAATCAGCCCCAGCATTTT,CASSDRYYSNQPQHF
TRBJ2-7,TRBV6-1,TRBD1,once,TGTGCCAGCAGCCCCTTGGGACAGGGGTCCTACGAGCAGTACTTC,CASSPLGQGSYEQYF
TRBJ2-3,TRBV5-1,NA,once,TGCGCCAGCAGCCCCAACAACCCGGGGGGCCTCACAGATACGCAGTATTTT,CASSPNNPGGLTDTQYF
TRBJ2-5,TRBV6-6,TRBD1,NA,TGTGCCAGCAGTTATAGGGACAGTCTAGAGACCCAGTACTTC,CASSYRDSLETQYF
TRBJ2-3,TRBV7-3,TRBD2,NA,TGTGCCAGCAGCCCCAGGGTAGCGGGGGTTGGTACGCAGTATTTT,CASSPRVAGVGTQYF
TRBJ1-2,TRBV11-2,TRBD1,NA,TGTGCCAGCAGCTTACAGGGACAGCTAGCTAACTATGGCTACACCTTC,CASSLQGQLANYGYTF
TRBJ1-3,TRBV10-3,NA,NA,TGTGCCATCACCCAAACAGGCCACTCTGGAAACACCATATATTTT,CAITQTGHSGNTIYF
TRBJ2-1,TRBV29-1,NA,NA,TGCAGCGGCCTTCCCGACGGCTGGGGACAAGGAGAGCAGTTCTTC,CSGLPDGWGQGEQFF
TRBJ2-1,TRBV7-7,NA,NA,TGTGCCAGCAGCTTAGCGACGGGCAATGAGCAGTTCTTC,CASSLATGNEQFF